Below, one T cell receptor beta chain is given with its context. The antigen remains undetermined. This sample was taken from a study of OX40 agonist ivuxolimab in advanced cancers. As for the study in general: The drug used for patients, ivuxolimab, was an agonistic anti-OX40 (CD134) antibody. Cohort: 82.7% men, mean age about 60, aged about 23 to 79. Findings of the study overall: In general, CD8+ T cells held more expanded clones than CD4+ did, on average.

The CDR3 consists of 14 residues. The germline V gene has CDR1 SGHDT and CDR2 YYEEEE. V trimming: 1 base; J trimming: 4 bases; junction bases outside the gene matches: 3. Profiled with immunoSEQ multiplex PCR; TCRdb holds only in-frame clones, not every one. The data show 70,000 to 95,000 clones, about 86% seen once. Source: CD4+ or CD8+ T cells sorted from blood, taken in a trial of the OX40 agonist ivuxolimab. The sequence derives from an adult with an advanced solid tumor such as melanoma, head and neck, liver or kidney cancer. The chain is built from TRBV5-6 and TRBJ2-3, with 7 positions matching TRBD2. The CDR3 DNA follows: TGTGCCAGCAGCTTGCCTAGCGGCTCAGATACGCAGTATTTT. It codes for CASSLPSGSDTQYF.